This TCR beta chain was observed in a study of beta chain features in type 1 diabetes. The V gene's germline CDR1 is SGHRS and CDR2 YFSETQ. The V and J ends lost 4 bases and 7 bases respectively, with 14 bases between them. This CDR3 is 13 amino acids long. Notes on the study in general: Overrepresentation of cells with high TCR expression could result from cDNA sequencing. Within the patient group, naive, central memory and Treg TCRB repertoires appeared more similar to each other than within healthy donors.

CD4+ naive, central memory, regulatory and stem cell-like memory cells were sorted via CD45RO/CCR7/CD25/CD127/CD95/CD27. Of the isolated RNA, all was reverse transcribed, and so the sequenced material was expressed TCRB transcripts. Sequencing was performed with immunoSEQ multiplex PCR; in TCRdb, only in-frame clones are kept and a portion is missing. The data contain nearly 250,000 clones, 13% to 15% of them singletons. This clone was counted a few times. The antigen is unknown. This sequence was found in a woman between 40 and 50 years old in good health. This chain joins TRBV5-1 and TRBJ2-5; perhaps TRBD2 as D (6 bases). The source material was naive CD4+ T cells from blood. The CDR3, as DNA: TGCGCCAGCAGCCTGACTAGTGGTGGGACCCAGTACTTC. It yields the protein CASSLTSGGTQYF. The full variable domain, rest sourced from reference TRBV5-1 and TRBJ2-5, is KAGVTQTPRYLIKTRGQQVTLSCSPISGHRSVSWYQQTPGQGLQFLFEYFSETQRNKGNFPGRFSGRQFSNSRSEMNVSTLELGDSALYLCASSLTSGGTQYFGPGTRLLVL.